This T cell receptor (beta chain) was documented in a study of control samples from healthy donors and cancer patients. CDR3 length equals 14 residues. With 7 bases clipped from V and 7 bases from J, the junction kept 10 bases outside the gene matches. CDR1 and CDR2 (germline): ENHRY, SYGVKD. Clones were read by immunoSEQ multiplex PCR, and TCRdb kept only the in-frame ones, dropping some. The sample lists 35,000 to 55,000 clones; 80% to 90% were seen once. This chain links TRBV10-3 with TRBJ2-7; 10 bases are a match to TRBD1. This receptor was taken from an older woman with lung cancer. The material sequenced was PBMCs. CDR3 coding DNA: TGTGCCATCACCCGGGACAGGGGATCGTTGGAGCAGTACTTC. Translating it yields CAITRDRGSLEQYF.